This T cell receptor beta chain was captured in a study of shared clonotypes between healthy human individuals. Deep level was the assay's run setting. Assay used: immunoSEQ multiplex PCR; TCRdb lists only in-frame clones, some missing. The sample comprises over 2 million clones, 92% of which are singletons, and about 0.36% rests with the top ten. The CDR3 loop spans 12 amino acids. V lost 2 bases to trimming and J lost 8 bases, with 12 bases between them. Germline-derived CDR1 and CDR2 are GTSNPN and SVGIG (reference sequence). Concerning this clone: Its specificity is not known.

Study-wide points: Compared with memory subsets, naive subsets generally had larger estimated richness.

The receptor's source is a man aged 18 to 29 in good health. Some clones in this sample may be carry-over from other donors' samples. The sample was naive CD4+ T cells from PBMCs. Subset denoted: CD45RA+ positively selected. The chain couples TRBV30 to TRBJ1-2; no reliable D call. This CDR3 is CAWSTSPGGYTF. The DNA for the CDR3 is TGTGCCTGGAGTACATCTCCGGGAGGCTACACCTTC.